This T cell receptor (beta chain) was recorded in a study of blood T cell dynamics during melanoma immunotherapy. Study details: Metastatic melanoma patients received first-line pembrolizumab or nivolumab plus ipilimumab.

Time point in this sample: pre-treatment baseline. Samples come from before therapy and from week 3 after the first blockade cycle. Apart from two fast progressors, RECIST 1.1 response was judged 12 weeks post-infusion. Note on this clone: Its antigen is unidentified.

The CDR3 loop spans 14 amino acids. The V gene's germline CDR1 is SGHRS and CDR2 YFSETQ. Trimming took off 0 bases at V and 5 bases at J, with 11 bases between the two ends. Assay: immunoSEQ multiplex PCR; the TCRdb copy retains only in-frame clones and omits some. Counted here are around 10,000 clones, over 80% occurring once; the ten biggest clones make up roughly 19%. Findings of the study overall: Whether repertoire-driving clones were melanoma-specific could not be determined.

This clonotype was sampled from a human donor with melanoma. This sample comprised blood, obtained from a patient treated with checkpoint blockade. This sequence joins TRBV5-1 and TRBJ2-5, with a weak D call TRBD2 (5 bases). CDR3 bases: TGCGCCAGCAGCTTGGGGGTAGCGCGGGAGACCCAGTACTTC. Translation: CASSLGVARETQYF.